Shown below are 20 T cell receptor beta chains from a single sample sequenced in a study of blood T cell repertoires in COVID-19. Here immunoSEQ multiplex PCR was the method, and the copy in TCRdb shows in-frame clones only, minus some. This table holds some 120,000 clones, roughly 80% found once. The sequenced material came from peripheral blood. These receptors were obtained from a woman in her twenties or thirties who had recovered from COVID-19.

V gene TRBV15 combines with J gene TRBJ2-3; maybe TRBD2 (7 bases). This CDR3 spans 15 amino acids. Germline values: CDR1 LNHNV, CDR2 YYDKDF (reference sequence). Between the trimmed V and J ends, which lost 1 base and 6 bases, there was a span of 14 bases. CDR3 sequence (DNA): TGTGCCACCAGCAGAGTGGGGGGGGCGTCTGATACGCAGTATTTT. Amino acid sequence: CATSRVGGASDTQYF.

This clone occurred a few times. The J gene is TRBJ2-5, the V gene TRBV2; 10 nucleotides align to TRBD2. Germline assignment: CDR1 SNHLY and CDR2 FYNNEI. The CDR3 length is 15 residues. V lost 7 bases, J lost 1 base, and 6 bases stayed unmatched. CDR3 amino acids: CASIPSGGAQETQYF. CDR3 bases: TGTGCCAGCATCCCCAGCGGGGGGGCCCAAGAGACCCAGTACTTC.

CDR3 protein: CASSLALEPGGRRGYEQYF. As DNA, the CDR3 is TGTGCCAGCAGCTTGGCCCTCGAGCCAGGGGGGCGAAGGGGTTACGAGCAGTACTTC. V usage is TRBV5-8 and J usage is TRBJ2-7, with D perhaps TRBD1 (7 bases). The CDR3 runs to 19 residues. V lost 0 bases to trimming and J lost 4 bases, with 26 bases between them. Germline loops: CDR1 SGHTS, CDR2 YDEGEE.

The chain employs TRBV5-1 and TRBJ2-1; tentative D call: TRBD2 (5 bases). This CDR3 comprises 18 residues. Trimming removed 0 bases at V and 0 bases at J, with 16 bases between. CDR1 SGHRS and CDR2 YFSETQ come from the germline V gene. The CDR3 coding sequence is TGCGCCAGCAGCTTGGTACCGGGGATACGAAGCTCCTACAATGAGCAGTTCTTC. This sequence encodes CASSLVPGIRSSYNEQFF.

The chain joins TRBV4-1 to TRBJ2-7, with TRBD2 matching over 9 bases. V was pared by 3 bases and J by 3 bases, with 9 bases of the junction left unmatched. CDR1 is MGHRA, CDR2 YSYEKL, per germline. CDR3 length: 16 amino acids. The CDR3, as DNA: TGCGCCAGCAGCCAGGAACTAGCGGGCCCCAACTACGAGCAGTACTTC. This sequence encodes CASSQELAGPNYEQYF.

This clone has just one count. The chain recombines TRBV12-3 or TRBV12-4 with TRBJ2-7, with D unclear. Trimming took 5 bases from V and 6 from J, leaving 8 bases between them. The CDR3 length is 11 residues. CDR3 in DNA: TGTGCCAGCAGTAACAGTGGCGAGCAGTACTTC. It codes for CASSNSGEQYF.

This chain uses TRBV10-2 with TRBJ2-1; 14 nucleotides match TRBD2. From germline, CDR1 is WSHSY and CDR2 SAAADI. The CDR3 consists of 15 residues. Trimming cost V 8 bases and J 2 bases; bases outside gene matches: 2. The CDR3 loop is CASRLAGGPYNEQFF. CDR3 sequence (DNA): TGCGCCAGCCGACTAGCGGGAGGGCCCTACAATGAGCAGTTCTTC.

The chain combines TRBV2 with TRBJ2-3; the D gene is possibly TRBD2 (6 bases). Trimming removed 5 bases from V and 4 bases from J, with 22 bases in between. The CDR3 spans 17 residues. Germline assignment: CDR1 SNHLY and CDR2 FYNNEI. The CDR3 bases are TGTGCCAGCAGTCTTAGGGACTCCCTGAATTACCCAGATACGCAGTATTTT. Its protein product is CASSLRDSLNYPDTQYF. The full variable domain, completed using reference TRBV2 and TRBJ2-3, is EPEVTQTPSHQVTQMGQEVILRCVPISNHLYFYWYRQILGQKVEFLVSFYNNEISEKSEIFDDQFSVERPDGSNFTLKIRSTKLEDSAMYFCASSLRDSLNYPDTQYFGPGTRLTVL.

J is TRBJ1-1 and V is TRBV9; D is unclear. The length of the CDR3 is 15 residues. V was shortened by 0 bases and J by 11 bases, with 20 bases between the two germline ends. Per the germline V gene, CDR1 is SGDLS and CDR2 is YYNGEE. CDR3 DNA sequence: TGTGCCAGCAGCGTAGACCCACAGATGCTGGGAGGGGCTTTCTTT. This codes for CASSVDPQMLGGAFF.

The CDR3 reads CASSADWTGKAFF. The CDR3 DNA follows: TGTGCCAGCAGCGCCGATTGGACAGGGAAAGCTTTCTTT. The chain employs TRBV11-2 and TRBJ1-1, with TRBD1 identical over 8 bases. The CDR3 has 13 residues. Germline assignment: CDR1 SGHAT and CDR2 FQNNGV. The V gene end was trimmed by 5 bases and the J gene end by 9 bases; junction bases not matched to a gene: 8.

The V gene is TRBV19, the J gene TRBJ1-1, with D uncertain. Germline assignment: CDR1 LNHDA and CDR2 SQIVND (reference sequence). The V gene lost 4 bases and the J gene lost 4 bases, with 10 bases spanning the gap. The CDR3 extends over 13 amino acids. Here the CDR3 reads CASSTLMITEAFF. In DNA, the CDR3 is TGTGCCAGTAGTACACTGATGATCACTGAAGCTTTCTTT.

The chain carries TRBV9 and TRBJ1-6; unclear D gene. The germline gives CDR1 SGDLS, CDR2 YYNGEE. The V end lost 0 bases, the J end lost 5 bases, and 12 bases lay between the germline ends. The CDR3 covers 16 residues. DNA for the CDR3: TGTGCCAGCAGCGTAGATCCCCGGGAGAATAATTCACCCCTCCACTTT. Translating gives CASSVDPRENNSPLHF.

Turning to this clone: This sample also contains other DNA sequences that code for the same CDR3. The chain's CDR3 is CAWSGDTNTEAFF. CDR3 nucleotide sequence: TGTGCCTGGAGTGGGGACACGAACACTGAAGCTTTCTTT. The chain recombines TRBV30 with TRBJ1-1, with a tentative D call TRBD1 (6 bases). Germline V gene sequence: CDR1 GTSNPN, CDR2 SVGIG (reference sequence). The CDR3 extends over 13 amino acids. Trimming left V 1 base short and J 1 base short, with 7 bases between.

The chain employs TRBV10-2 and TRBJ2-1; D is possibly TRBD2 (7 bases). The CDR3 length is 15 residues. Germline lookup yields CDR1 WSHSY and CDR2 SAAADI. V was cut by 7 bases and J by 3 bases, with 16 bases left in between. DNA for the CDR3: TGCGCCAGCACCAAGGGAGGGGGGCACTACAATGAGCAGTTCTTC. Translating gives CASTKGGGHYNEQFF.

The V call is TRBV5-1, the J call TRBJ2-7, with D possibly being TRBD2 (5 bases). The CDR3 is 16 residues long. Trimming left V 3 bases short and J 0 bases short, with 16 bases between. The germline V gene encodes CDR1 SGHRS and CDR2 YFSETQ. The CDR3 reads CASSSGLDGNSYEQYF. The CDR3 DNA sequence: TGCGCCAGCAGCTCTGGACTGGACGGGAACTCCTACGAGCAGTACTTC.

The V call is TRBV7-3, the J call TRBJ1-5; weak D call: TRBD1 (5 bases). The CDR3 has 16 residues. Germline CDR1 SGHTA, CDR2 FQGTGA. The V gene lost 5 bases and the J gene lost 2 bases, with 16 bases spanning the gap. Written as DNA, the CDR3 is TGTGCCAGCAGCCATAAAACTGGAGGGGGCAATCAGCCCCAGCATTTT. This codes for CASSHKTGGGNQPQHF.

This clone was observed a single time. The chain links TRBV12-3 or TRBV12-4 to TRBJ1-1, with TRBD1 as a possible D gene (6 bases). The CDR3 has 13 residues. The germline V and J ends were trimmed by 6 bases and 5 bases, with 13 bases remaining between them. The CDR3 DNA sequence: TGTGCCAGCAGAAACGGGGGGCTGACTGAAGCTTTCTTT. Protein product: CASRNGGLTEAFF.

J is TRBJ1-6 and V is TRBV5-1, with 9 bases identical to TRBD1. V lost 2 bases, J lost 4 bases, and 4 bases stayed unmatched. CDR1 and CDR2 from the germline V gene are SGHRS and YFSETQ. The CDR3 runs 16 residues. The CDR3 coding sequence is TGCGCCAGCAGCTTAAACGACAGGGGGTATAATTCACCCCTCCACTTT. The encoded protein is CASSLNDRGYNSPLHF.

The CDR3 bases are TGTGCCAGCAGTTTCGGGGGGCGAATAGGCAATCAGCCCCAGCATTTT. It is translated as CASSFGGRIGNQPQHF. The V gene is TRBV6-5, the J gene TRBJ1-5; the D gene is possibly TRBD1 (6 bases). Germline CDR1 is MNHEY and CDR2 is SVGAGI. Trimming took off 4 bases at V and 2 bases at J, with 15 bases between the two ends. The CDR3 has 16 residues.

The rearrangement uses TRBV29-1 and TRBJ2-1; 11 bases agree with TRBD2. Germline CDR1 is SQVTM and CDR2 is ANQGSEA. Germline trimming cut 6 bases from V and 4 bases from J; bases unmatched to any gene: 5. The CDR3 loop spans 14 amino acids. CDR3 coding DNA: TGCAGCGTCGGAACTAGCGGGGGATACAATGAGCAGTTCTTC. Translating gives CSVGTSGGYNEQFF.